Listed below are T cell receptor beta chains from one sample, sequenced in a study of cytomegalovirus exposure and HLA in healthy donors. Only in-frame clones appear in the TCRdb table, and some are missing; sequencing was by immunoSEQ multiplex PCR. The table includes around 180,000 clones, about four fifths detected once. Input material: PBMCs. These receptors were taken from a woman aged 45-65 years in good health and CMV-seronegative. CDR3s include the opening cysteine and the closing phenylalanine or tryptophan. Each record gives: J gene, D gene, V gene, clone size, CDR3 DNA, CDR3 protein. A D gene is named only where the DNA matches it firmly. Rows may omit the clone size; those that give it use once, few, many or a size class.

>TRBJ1-4|-|TRBV7-9|-
TGTGCCAGCAGCTTATCGACAGCCGAAAAACTGTTTTTT
CASSLSTAEKLFF
>TRBJ1-3|-|TRBV5-1|-
TGCGCCAGCAGCCCGGGGGACTACTCTGGAAACACCATATATTTT
CASSPGDYSGNTIYF
>TRBJ2-1|TRBD2|TRBV5-1|-
TGCGCCAGCAGCAGAGGGCTAGCGGGAGATCCCTACAATGAGCAGTTCTTC
CASSRGLAGDPYNEQFF
>TRBJ1-1|-|TRBV27|-
TGTGCCAGCAGTTTCAGGACAGCCCGCCCAGAAGCTTTCTTT
CASSFRTARPEAFF
>TRBJ2-3|TRBD2|TRBV5-6|few
TGTGCCAGCAGCGACGCGACTAGCGGGGGGTGGACAGATACGCAGTATTTT
CASSDATSGGWTDTQYF
>TRBJ1-5|-|TRBV7-2|-
TGTGCCAGCAGCCATTGGGGGGTTCAGCCCCAGCATTTT
CASSHWGVQPQHF
>TRBJ1-1|-|TRBV4-3|-
TGCGCCAGCAGCCAAGATTGGAGGGCAGGCACTGAAGCTTTCTTT
CASSQDWRAGTEAFF
>TRBJ2-1|TRBD2|TRBV11-3|-
TGTGCCAGCAGCTCGACCTCGGGGACTAGCGATGATGAGCAGTTCTTC
CASSSTSGTSDDEQFF
>TRBJ2-5|-|TRBV2|few
TGTGCCAGCACTCGGGACTTGGGGGAGACCCAGTACTTC
CASTRDLGETQYF
>TRBJ1-1|-|TRBV6-1|few
TGTGCCAGCAGGCTACAGGGATGGGGCACTGAAGCTTTCTTT
CASRLQGWGTEAFF
>TRBJ2-2|TRBD1|TRBV19|-
TGTGCCAGTAGGGACAGGGGGCAGAGCACCGGGGAGCTGTTTTTT
CASRDRGQSTGELFF
>TRBJ2-7|TRBD1|TRBV6-6|few
TGTGCCAGCAGCCCAGGACAGGGCGGCTACGAGCAGTACTTC
CASSPGQGGYEQYF
>TRBJ2-2|-|TRBV5-1|-
TGCGCCAGCGCCTCTAGCGCGAACACCGGGGAGCTGTTTTTT
CASASSANTGELFF
>TRBJ2-2|-|TRBV4-3|-
TGCGCCAGCAGCCAAGACCAGGGGTACGACGGGGAGCTGTTTTTT
CASSQDQGYDGELFF
>TRBJ1-2|-|TRBV11-2|-
TGTGCCAGCAGCTTGCCCCCTTCCCAGAGACAGGATCGGTCTGGCTACACCTTC
CASSLPPSQRQDRSGYTF
>TRBJ2-7|TRBD1|TRBV7-2|once
TGTGCCAGCAGACCCAACAGGGGATTGATGGGGGAGCAGTACTTC
CASRPNRGLMGEQYF